Described below is a single T cell receptor beta chain sequence and its context. These data originate in a study of T cell changes during pregnancy in multiple sclerosis. Profiled with immunoSEQ multiplex PCR; TCRdb holds only in-frame clones, not every one. The data contain about 40,000 clones, around nine tenths of them singletons. Germline V gene lookup returns CDR1 MDHEN and CDR2 SYDVKM. The CDR3 contains 16 residues. Trimming took off 6 bases at V and 10 bases at J, with 25 bases between the two ends. The genes are TRBV28 and TRBJ2-1; possibly TRBD2 for D (6 bases). Sequences were derived from peripheral blood, sampled before pregnancy. The receptor was derived from a female donor with multiple sclerosis, enrolled in a pregnancy study. CDR3 DNA: TGTGCCAGCAGCCGCCCCGGGACTCCGGCGGAGGAGGAGCAGTTCTTC. It translates to CASSRPGTPAEEEQFF.